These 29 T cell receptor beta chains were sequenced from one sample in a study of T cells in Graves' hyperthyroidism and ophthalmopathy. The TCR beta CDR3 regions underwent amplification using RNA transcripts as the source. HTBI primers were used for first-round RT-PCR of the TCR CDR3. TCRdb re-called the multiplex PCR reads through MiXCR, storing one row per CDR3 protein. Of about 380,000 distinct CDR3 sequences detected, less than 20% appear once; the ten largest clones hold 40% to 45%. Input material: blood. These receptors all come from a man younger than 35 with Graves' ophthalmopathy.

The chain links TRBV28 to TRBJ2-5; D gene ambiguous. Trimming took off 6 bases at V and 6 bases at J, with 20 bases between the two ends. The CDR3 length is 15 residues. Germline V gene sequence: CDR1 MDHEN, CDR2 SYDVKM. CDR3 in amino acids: CASSPSLLFVQTQYF. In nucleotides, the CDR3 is TGTGCCAGCAGCCCTAGTTTGCTTTTTGTCCAGACCCAGTACTTC.

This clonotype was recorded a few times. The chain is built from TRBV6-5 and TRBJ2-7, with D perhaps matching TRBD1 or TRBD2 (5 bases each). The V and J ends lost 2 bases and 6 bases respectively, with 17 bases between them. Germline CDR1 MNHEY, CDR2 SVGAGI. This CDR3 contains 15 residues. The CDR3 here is CASSYDGGFNGEQYF. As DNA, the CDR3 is TGTGCCAGCAGTTACGATGGGGGATTTAATGGCGAGCAGTACTTC.

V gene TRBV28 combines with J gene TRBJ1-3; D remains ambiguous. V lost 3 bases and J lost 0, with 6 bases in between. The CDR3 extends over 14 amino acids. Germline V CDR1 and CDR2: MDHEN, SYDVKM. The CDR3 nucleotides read TGTGCCAGCAGTTTTGATATCTCTGGAAACACCATATATTTT. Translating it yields CASSFDISGNTIYF.

The CDR3: CASNAGGNSPLHF. CDR3 bases: TGTGCCAGCAATGCAGGGGGAAATTCACCCCTCCACTTT. This chain joins TRBV3-1 and TRBJ1-6; 7 bases line up with TRBD1. Looked up from germline, CDR1 is LGHDT and CDR2 is YNNKEL (reference sequence). The CDR3 totals 13 residues. The V segment lost 7 bases and the J segment 7 bases; nucleotides outside the gene matches: 4. The whole variable domain, remainder taken from reference TRBV3-1 and TRBJ1-6, is DTAVSQTPKYLVTQMGNDKSIKCEQNLGHDTMYWYKQDSKKFLKIMFSYNNKELIINETVPNRFSPKSPDKAHLNLHINSLELGDSAVYFCASNAGGNSPLHFGNGTRLTVT.

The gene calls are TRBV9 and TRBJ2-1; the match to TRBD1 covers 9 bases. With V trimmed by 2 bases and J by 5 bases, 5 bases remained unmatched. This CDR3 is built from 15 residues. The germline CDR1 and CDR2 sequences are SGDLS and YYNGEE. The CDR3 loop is CASSVRDRADNEQFF. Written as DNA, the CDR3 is TGTGCCAGCAGCGTCCGGGACAGGGCGGACAATGAGCAGTTCTTC.

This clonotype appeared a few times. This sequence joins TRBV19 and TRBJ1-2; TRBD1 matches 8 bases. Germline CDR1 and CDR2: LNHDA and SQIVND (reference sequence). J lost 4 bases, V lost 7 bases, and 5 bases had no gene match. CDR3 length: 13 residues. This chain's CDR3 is CASIGTGIYGYTF. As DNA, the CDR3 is TGTGCCAGTATCGGGACAGGCATCTATGGCTACACCTTC.

In DNA form, the CDR3 reads TGTGCCTGGAGTGTATTGGGAACAGCGAACACTGAAGCTTTCTTT. Translating gives CAWSVLGTANTEAFF. The chain carries TRBV30 and TRBJ1-1, with unresolved D. This CDR3 has 15 residues. The germline V gene has CDR1 GTSNPN and CDR2 SVGIG (reference sequence). Trimming removed 0 bases at V and 1 base at J, with 12 bases between.

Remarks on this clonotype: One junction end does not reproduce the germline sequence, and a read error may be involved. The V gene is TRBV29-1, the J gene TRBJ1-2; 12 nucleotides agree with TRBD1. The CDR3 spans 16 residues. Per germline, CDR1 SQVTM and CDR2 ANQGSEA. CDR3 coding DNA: TGCAGCGTCGCCGGGACAGGGGGCGAGTCTAACCATGGCTACACCTTC. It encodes CSVAGTGGESNHGYTF.

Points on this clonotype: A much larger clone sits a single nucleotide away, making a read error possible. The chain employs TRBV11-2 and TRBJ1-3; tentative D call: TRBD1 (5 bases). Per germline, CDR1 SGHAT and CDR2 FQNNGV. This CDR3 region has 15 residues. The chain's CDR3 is CASSGGTVSGNTVYF. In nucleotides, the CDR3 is TGTGCCAGCAGCGGCGGGACGGTCTCTGGAAACACCGTATATTTT.

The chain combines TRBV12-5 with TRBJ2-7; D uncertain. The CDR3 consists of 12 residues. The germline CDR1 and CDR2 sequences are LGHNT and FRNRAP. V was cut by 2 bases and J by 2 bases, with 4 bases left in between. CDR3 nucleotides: TGTGCTAGTGGTTTGTCGACCTACGAGCAGTACTTC. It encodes CASGLSTYEQYF.

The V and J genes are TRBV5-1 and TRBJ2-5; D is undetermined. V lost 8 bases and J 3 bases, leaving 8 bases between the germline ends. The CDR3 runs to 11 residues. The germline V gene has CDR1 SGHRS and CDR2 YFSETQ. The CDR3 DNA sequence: TGCGCCAGTAGGACCGAAGAGACCCAGTACTTC. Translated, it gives CASRTEETQYF.

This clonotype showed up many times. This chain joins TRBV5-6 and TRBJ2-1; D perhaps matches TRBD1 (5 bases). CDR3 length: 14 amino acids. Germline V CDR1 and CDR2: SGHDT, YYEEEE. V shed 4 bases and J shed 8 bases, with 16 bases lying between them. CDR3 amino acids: CASSPGAVVDEQFF. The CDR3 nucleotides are TGTGCCAGCAGCCCTGGGGCTGTGGTAGATGAGCAGTTCTTC.

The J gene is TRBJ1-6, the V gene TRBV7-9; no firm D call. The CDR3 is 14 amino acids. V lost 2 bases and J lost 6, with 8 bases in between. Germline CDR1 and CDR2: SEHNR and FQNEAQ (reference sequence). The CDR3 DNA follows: TGTGCCAGCAGCTTAAGTTTACGTAATTCACCCCTCCACTTT. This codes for CASSLSLRNSPLHF.

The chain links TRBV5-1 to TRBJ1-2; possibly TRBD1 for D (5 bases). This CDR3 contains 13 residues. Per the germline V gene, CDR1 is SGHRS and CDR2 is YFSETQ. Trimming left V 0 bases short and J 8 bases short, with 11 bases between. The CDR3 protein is CASSLEQGWGYTF. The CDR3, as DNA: TGCGCCAGCAGCTTGGAGCAGGGTTGGGGCTACACCTTC. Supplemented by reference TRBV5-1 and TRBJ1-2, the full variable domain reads KAGVTQTPRYLIKTRGQQVTLSCSPISGHRSVSWYQQTPGQGLQFLFEYFSETQRNKGNFPGRFSGRQFSNSRSEMNVSTLELGDSALYLCASSLEQGWGYTFGSGTRLTVV.

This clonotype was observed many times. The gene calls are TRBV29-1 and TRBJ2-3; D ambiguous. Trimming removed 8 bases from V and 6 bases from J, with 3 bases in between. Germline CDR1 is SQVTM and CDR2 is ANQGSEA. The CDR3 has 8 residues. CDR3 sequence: CSPDTQYF. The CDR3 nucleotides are TGCAGCCCTGATACGCAGTATTTT.

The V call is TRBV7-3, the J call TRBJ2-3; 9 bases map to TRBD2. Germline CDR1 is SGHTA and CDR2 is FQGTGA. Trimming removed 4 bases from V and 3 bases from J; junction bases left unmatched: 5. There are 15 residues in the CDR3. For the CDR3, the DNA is TGTGCCAGCAGCTGGCGGGGGGGGCCAACAGATACGCAGTATTTT. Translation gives CASSWRGGPTDTQYF.

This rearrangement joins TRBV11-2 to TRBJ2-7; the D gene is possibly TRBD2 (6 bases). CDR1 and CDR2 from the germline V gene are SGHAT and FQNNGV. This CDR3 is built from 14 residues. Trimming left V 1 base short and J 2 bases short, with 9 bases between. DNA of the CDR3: TGTGCCAGCAGCTTAGCCCCTAGCGCCTACGAGCAGTACTTC. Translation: CASSLAPSAYEQYF.

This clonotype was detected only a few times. CDR3 nucleotides: TGCGCCAGCAGCTCGAAAGAGCGGAATTCCGGAAACACCATATATTTT. Protein sequence: CASSSKERNSGNTIYF. V is TRBV5-1 and J is TRBJ1-3, with D hard to call. This CDR3 is built from 16 residues. Trimming cost V 3 bases and J 4 bases, with 17 bases left between them. CDR1 and CDR2 (germline): SGHRS, YFSETQ.

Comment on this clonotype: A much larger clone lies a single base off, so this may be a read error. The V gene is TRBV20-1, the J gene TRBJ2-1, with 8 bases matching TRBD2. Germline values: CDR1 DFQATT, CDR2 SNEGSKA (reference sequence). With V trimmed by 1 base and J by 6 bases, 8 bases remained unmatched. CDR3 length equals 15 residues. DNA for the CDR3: TGCAGTGCTAGAGGGCGGGGGGCGGATTTCAATGAGCAGTTCTTC. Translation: CSARGRGADFNEQFF.

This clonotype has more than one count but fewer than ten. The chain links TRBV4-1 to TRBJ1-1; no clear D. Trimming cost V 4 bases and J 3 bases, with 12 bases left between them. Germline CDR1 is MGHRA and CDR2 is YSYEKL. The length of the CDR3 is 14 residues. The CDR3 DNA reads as TGCGCCAGCAGCCCCCTAGCCGGGTACACTGAAGCTTTCTTT. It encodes CASSPLAGYTEAFF.

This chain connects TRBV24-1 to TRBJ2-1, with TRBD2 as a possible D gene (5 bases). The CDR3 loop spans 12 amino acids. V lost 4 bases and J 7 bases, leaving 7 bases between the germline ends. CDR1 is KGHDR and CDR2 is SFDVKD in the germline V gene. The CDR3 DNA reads TGTGCCACCAGTGACACGGGAAATGAGCAGTTCTTC. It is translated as CATSDTGNEQFF.

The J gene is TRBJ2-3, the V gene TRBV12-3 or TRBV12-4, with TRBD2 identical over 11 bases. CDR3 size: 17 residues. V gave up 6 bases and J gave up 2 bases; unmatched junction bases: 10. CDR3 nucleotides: TGTGCCAGCAGCTACATCCTAGCGGGGGGTGACACAGATACGCAGTATTTT. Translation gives CASSYILAGGDTDTQYF.

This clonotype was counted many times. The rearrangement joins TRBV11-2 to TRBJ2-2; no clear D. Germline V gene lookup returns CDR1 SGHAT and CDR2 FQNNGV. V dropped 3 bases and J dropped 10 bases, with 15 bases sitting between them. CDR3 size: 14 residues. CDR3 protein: CASSFEGVRKELFF. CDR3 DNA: TGTGCCAGCAGCTTCGAAGGAGTTCGAAAGGAGCTGTTTTTT.

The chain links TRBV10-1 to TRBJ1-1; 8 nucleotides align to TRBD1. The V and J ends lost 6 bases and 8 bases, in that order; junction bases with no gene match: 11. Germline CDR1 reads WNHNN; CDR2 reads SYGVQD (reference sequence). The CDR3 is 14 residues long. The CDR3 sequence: CASSAGQGLGEAFF. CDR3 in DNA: TGCGCCAGCAGCGCCGGACAGGGCCTTGGGGAAGCTTTCTTT.

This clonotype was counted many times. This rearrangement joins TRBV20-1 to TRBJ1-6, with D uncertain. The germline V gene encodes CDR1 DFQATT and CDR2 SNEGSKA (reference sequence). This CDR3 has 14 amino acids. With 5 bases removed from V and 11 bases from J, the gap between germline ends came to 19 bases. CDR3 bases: TGCAGTGCTCCGGACGGCCCCAATTCGGCACCCCTCCACTTT. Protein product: CSAPDGPNSAPLHF.

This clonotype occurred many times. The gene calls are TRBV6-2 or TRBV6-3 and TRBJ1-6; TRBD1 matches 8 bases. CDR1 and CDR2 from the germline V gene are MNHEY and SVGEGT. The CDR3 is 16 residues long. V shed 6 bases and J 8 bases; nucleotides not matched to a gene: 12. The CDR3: CASRKDRGPDHSPLHF. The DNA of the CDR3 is TGTGCCAGCAGGAAAGACAGGGGCCCCGACCATTCACCCCTCCACTTT.

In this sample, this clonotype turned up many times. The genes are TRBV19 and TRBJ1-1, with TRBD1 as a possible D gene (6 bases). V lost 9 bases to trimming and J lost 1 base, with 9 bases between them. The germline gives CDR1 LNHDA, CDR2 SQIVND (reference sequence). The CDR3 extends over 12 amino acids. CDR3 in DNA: TGTGCCAGCCAGACAGGGAACACTGAAGCTTTCTTT. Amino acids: CASQTGNTEAFF.

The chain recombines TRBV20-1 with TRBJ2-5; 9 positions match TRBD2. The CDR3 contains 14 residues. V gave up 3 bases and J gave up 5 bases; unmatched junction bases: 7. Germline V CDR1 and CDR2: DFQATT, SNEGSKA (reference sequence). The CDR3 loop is CSASRVAGGETQYF. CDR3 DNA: TGCAGTGCTAGTAGGGTGGCGGGGGGGGAGACCCAGTACTTC.

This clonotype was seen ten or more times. In DNA form, the CDR3 reads TGTGCCAGCAGTCCCGGGACTAGCGGAATGGTCTTTGAGACCCAGTACTTC. Its protein is CASSPGTSGMVFETQYF. The chain joins TRBV27 to TRBJ2-5; 11 bases are a match to TRBD2. V lost 5 bases to trimming and J lost 5 bases; unmatched junction nucleotides: 13. The germline V gene has CDR1 MNHEY and CDR2 SMNVEV (reference sequence). This CDR3 has 17 amino acids.